The sequence of this TCR beta chain was determined in a study of cytomegalovirus exposure and HLA in healthy donors. Study-level findings and limits: Altogether, 164 TCR beta chains were recorded as cytomegalovirus-associated.

Use of 60 Vbeta and 13 Jbeta primers characterized the PCR. Profiled with immunoSEQ multiplex PCR; TCRdb holds only in-frame clones, not every one. The table records around 130,000 clones, roughly 70% of them present only once. CDR3 length: 12 amino acids. CDR1 is SGHNT and CDR2 is YYREEE in the germline V gene (reference sequence). Trimming removed 1 base at V and 5 bases at J, with 7 bases between. Comment on this clone: Its target is unknown.

V and J are TRBV5-4 and TRBJ2-7; no firm D call. The TCR originated in a man aged 35 to 55 in good health and CMV-seropositive. Sequenced input: PBMCs. This CDR3 reads CASSLSQDEQYF. The CDR3 coding sequence is TGTGCCAGCAGCTTGAGCCAGGACGAGCAGTACTTC.